This TCR beta chain was found in a study of T cells in Graves' hyperthyroidism and ophthalmopathy. Points from the study as a whole: Separating ophthalmopathy from stable hyperthyroidism was achieved by a 13 V-J model.

Researchers took RNA transcripts and amplified the TCR beta CDR3 regions from them. Primed by the HTBI set, a first-round RT-PCR was run on the TCR CDR3. TCRdb reprocessed the multiplex PCR reads with MiXCR, giving one entry per CDR3 protein. Counted here are roughly 500,000 distinct CDR3 sequences, around a fifth occurring once; the ten biggest clones make up about half. The CDR3 has 13 residues. V dropped 5 bases and J dropped 5 bases, with 14 bases sitting between them. Germline CDR1 and CDR2: DFQATT and SNEGSKA (reference sequence). Concerning this clonotype itself: Its antigen remains unknown.

The TCR was taken from a woman aged 70-85 years with Graves' ophthalmopathy. The chain carries TRBV20-1 and TRBJ2-3; possibly TRBD2 for D (5 bases). Sequencing was done on a sample of blood. CDR3 sequence: CSAGSIEGDTQYF. CDR3 nucleotides: TGCAGTGCTGGATCCATTGAGGGAGATACGCAGTATTTT.